This entry features one T cell receptor beta chain sequence. This sample stems from a study of T-cell reconstitution after alpha-beta-depleted transplantation in children. TCRbeta library construction was performed incorporating unique molecular identifiers. TCRdb reanalysed the PCR reads using MiXCR and keeps one entry per CDR3 protein. The sample includes roughly 100,000 distinct CDR3 sequences, roughly 7.1% seen only once; the top ten take about a sixth. V was clipped by 6 bases and J by 0 bases; unmatched bases: 4. This CDR3 comprises 14 residues. This material consisted of PBMCs, taken before TCRalphabeta/CD19-depleted stem cell transplant. The receptor's source is a boy aged 2 to 10 with acute lymphoblastic leukemia, due to receive a stem cell transplant. The chain is built from TRBV12-3 or TRBV12-4 and TRBJ2-7; TRBD2 aligns across 8 bases. The CDR3 reads CASSKRGSSYEQYF. CDR3 bases: TGTGCCAGCAGCAAGCGGGGGAGCTCCTACGAGCAGTACTTC.